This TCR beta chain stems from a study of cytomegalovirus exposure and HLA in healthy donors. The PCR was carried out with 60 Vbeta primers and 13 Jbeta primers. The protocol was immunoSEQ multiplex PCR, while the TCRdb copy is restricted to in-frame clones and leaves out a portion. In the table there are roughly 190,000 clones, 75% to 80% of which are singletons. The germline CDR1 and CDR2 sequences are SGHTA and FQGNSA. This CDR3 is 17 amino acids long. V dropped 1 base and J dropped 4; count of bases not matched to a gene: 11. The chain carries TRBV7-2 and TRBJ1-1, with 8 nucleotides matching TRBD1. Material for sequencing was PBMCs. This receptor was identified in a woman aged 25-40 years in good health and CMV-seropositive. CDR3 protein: CASSLGMWTGFGTEAFF. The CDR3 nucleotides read TGTGCCAGCAGCTTAGGGATGTGGACAGGGTTCGGCACTGAAGCTTTCTTT.